This section outlines one T cell receptor beta chain sequence together with its context. Its antigen is not known. This sample was included in a study of immune cell composition in non-small cell lung cancer. Findings and limits, study-wide: Squamous carcinomas (approximately 80%) more often had tumour-associated clones >0.5% than adenocarcinomas (around 33%). Lung squamous cell carcinoma tumours had significantly higher top 10 clone scores and productive clonality than lung adenocarcinoma. It was not proven that tumour-reactive clones equal dominant tumour-associated clones.

Trimming removed 7 bases from V and 4 bases from J, with 11 bases in between. Germline values: CDR1 SGDLS, CDR2 YYNGEE. The CDR3 extends over 12 amino acids. TCRdb's copy holds only in-frame clones and misses some; the assay was immunoSEQ multiplex PCR. The table has roughly 3,000 clones, about 78% seen once. Template was genomic DNA from frozen, unsorted single-cell suspensions. Material for sequencing was lung tumor tissue. This receptor was taken from a human donor with non-small cell lung cancer. The rearrangement links TRBV9 to TRBJ1-1; D possibly corresponds to TRBD1 (5 bases). In nucleotides, the CDR3 is TGTGCCAGCTCCAGGGATGGCACTGAAGCTTTCTTT. This sequence encodes CASSRDGTEAFF.